Included here is one TCR beta chain sequence, with context. The RNA input was roughly 0.45 to 1 ug, and it was reverse transcribed with random hexamers. The authors amplified TCR beta CDR3 across 54 Vbeta and 13 Jbeta using immunoSEQ multiplex PCR. TCRdb re-derived calls from the immunoSEQ multiplex PCR reads in MiXCR, one entry per CDR3 protein. The table lists about 200,000 distinct CDR3 sequences, roughly 94% of them singletons. This sample was taken from a study of CD8 T cells in Susac syndrome. V lost 7 bases and J lost 4, with 13 bases in between. This CDR3 region has 13 residues. Germline V gene lookup returns CDR1 MNHEY and CDR2 SVGAGI.

Sequences were obtained from CD4+ T cells from PBMCs. The receptor was derived from a human donor in good health. The chain links TRBV6-5 to TRBJ1-2; the D gene is possibly TRBD1 (6 bases). CDR3 nucleotide sequence: TGTGCCAGCAAAGAACAGGGAACCTATGGCTACACCTTC. It is translated as CASKEQGTYGYTF.